This T cell receptor beta chain emerged from a study of blood T cell repertoires in COVID-19. Overall study: Material from acute and convalescent COVID-19 was sourced from the United States, Italy and Spain. The cDNA or gDNA used as material had been derived from T cells, B-cell-depleted T cells, or PBMCs.

As processed by the authors: Scientists estimated how many nucleated cells there were by amplifying reference gene primers. Assay used: immunoSEQ multiplex PCR; TCRdb lists only in-frame clones, some missing. That table is the source of V, J and clone size, and D and trimming were worked out from the DNA. Of around 96,000 clones in the sample, more than 90% were seen once. Trimming cost V 0 bases and J 2 bases, with 11 bases left between them. The length of the CDR3 is 16 residues. Germline V gives CDR1 ENHRY, CDR2 SYGVKD. This TCR came from a human donor with active COVID-19. The donor label of this sample is uncertain. The specimen was peripheral blood. The chain couples TRBV10-3 to TRBJ1-5, with D possibly matching TRBD1 (5 bases). CDR3 amino acids: CAISESGRVGNQPQHF. The CDR3 bases are TGTGCCATCAGTGAGTCTGGCAGGGTGGGCAATCAGCCCCAGCATTTT.